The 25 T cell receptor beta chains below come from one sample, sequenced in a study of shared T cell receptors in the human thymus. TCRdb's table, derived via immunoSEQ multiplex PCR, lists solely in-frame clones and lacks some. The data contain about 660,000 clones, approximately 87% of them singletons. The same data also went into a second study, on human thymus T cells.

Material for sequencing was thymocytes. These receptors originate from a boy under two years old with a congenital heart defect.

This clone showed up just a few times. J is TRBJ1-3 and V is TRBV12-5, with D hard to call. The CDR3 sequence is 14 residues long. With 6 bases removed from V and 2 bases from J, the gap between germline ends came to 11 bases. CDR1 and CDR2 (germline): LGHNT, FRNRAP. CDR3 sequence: CASGSGWTGNTIYF. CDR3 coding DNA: TGTGCTAGTGGCTCCGGGTGGACTGGAAACACCATATATTTT.

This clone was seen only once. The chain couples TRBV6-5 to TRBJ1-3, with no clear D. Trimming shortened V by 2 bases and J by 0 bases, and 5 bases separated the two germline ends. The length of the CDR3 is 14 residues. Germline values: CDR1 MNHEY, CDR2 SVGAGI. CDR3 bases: TGTGCCAGCAGTTACGGCAGCTCTGGAAACACCATATATTTT. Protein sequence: CASSYGSSGNTIYF.

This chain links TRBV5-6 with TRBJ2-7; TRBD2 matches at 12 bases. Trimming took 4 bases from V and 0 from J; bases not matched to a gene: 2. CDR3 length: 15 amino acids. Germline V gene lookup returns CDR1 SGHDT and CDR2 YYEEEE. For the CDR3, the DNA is TGTGCCAGCAGCCCGACTAGCGGGAGCTCCTACGAGCAGTACTTC. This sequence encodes CASSPTSGSSYEQYF. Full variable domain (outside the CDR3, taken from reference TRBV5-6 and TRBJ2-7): DAGVTQSPTHLIKTRGQQVTLRCSPKSGHDTVSWYQQALGQGPQFIFQYYEEEERQRGNFPDRFSGHQFPNYSSELNVNALLLGDSALYLCASSPTSGSSYEQYFGPGTRLTVT.

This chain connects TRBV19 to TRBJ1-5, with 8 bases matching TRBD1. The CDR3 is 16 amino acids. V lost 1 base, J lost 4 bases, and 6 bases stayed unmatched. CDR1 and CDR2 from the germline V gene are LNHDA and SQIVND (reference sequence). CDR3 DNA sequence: TGTGCCAGTAGTATAGCGAGGACAGGGAATAATCAGCCCCAGCATTTT. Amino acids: CASSIARTGNNQPQHF.

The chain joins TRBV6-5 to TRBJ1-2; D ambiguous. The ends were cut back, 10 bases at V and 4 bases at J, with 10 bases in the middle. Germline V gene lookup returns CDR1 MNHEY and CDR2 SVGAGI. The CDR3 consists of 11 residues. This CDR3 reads CATRAGYGYTF. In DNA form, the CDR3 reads TGTGCCACTAGAGCGGGCTATGGCTACACCTTC.

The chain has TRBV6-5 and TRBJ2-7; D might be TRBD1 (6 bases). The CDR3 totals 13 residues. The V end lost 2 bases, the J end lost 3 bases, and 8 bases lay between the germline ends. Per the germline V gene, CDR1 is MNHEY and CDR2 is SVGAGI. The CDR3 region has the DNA TGTGCCAGCAGTTACGGACAGCACTACGAGCAGTACTTC. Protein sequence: CASSYGQHYEQYF.

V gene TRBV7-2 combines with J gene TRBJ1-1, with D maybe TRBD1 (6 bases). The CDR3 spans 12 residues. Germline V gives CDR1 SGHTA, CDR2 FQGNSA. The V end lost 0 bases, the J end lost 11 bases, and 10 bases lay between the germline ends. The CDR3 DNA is TGTGCCAGCAGCTTAGCCCCGGGGGGCGCTTTCTTT. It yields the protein CASSLAPGGAFF.

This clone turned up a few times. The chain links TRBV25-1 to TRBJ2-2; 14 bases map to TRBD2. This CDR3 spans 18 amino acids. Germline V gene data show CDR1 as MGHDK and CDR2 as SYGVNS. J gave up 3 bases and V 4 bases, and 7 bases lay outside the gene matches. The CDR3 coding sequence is TGTGCCAGCAGTGGTACTCGACTAGCGGGGGGGGACACCGGGGAGCTGTTTTTT. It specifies CASSGTRLAGGDTGELFF.

The CDR3 protein is CASSKNLNRDKGYEQYF. Here the CDR3 DNA reads TGTGCCAGTAGCAAAAATCTCAACCGGGACAAGGGCTACGAGCAGTACTTC. V usage is TRBV19 and J usage is TRBJ2-7; D possibly corresponds to TRBD1 (6 bases). V was shortened by 6 bases and J by 3 bases, with 24 bases between the two germline ends. Per the germline V gene, CDR1 is LNHDA and CDR2 is SQIVND (reference sequence). The CDR3 loop spans 17 amino acids.

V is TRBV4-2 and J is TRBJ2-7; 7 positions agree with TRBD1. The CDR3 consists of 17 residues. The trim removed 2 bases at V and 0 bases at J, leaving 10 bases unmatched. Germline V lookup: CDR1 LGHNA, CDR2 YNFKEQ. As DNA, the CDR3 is TGTGCCAGCAGCCAACCATCCTCGACAGGGTCCTCCTACGAGCAGTACTTC. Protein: CASSQPSSTGSSYEQYF.

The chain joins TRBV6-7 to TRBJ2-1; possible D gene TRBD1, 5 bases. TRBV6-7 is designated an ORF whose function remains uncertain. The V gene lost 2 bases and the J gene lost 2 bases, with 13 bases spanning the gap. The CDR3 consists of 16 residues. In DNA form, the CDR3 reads TGTGCCAGCAGTTACGGGTATCTGGACACCTACAATGAGCAGTTCTTC. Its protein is CASSYGYLDTYNEQFF.

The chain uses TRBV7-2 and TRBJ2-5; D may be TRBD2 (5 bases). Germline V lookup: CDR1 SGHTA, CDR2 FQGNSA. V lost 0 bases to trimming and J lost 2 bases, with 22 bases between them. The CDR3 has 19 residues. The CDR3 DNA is TGTGCCAGCAGCTTAGCTGTCCTCTGGGAGCGGCTTGTTCAAGAGACCCAGTACTTC. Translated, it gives CASSLAVLWERLVQETQYF.

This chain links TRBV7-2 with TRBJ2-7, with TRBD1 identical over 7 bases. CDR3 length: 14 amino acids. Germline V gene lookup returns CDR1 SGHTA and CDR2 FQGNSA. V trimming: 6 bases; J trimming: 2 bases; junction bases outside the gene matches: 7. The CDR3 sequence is CASRSRDSTYEQYF. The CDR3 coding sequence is TGTGCCAGCAGGAGCCGGGACAGTACCTACGAGCAGTACTTC.

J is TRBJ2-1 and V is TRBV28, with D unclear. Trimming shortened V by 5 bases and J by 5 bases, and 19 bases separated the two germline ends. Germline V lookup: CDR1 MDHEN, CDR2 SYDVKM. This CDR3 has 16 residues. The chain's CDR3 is CASSLTSTAGHNEQFF. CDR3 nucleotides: TGTGCCAGCAGTCTAACAAGCACAGCCGGCCACAATGAGCAGTTCTTC.

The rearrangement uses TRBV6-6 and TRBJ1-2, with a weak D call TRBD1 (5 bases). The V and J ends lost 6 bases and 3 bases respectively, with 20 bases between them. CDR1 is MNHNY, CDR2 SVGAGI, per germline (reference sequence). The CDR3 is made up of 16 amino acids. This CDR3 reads CASRPLHGPGDYGYTF. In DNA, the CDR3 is TGTGCCAGCAGACCCCTCCACGGCCCGGGGGACTATGGCTACACCTTC.

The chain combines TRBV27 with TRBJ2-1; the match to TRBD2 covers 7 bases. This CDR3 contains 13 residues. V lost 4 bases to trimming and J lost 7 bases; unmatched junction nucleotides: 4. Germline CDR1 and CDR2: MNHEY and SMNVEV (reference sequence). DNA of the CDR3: TGTGCCAGCAGTTGTGATAGCGGGAATGAGCAGTTCTTC. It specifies CASSCDSGNEQFF.

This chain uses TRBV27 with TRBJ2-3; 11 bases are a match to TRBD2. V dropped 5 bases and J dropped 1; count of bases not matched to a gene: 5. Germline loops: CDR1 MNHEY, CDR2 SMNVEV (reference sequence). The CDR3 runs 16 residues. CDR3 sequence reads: CASSTSGRYGTDTQYF. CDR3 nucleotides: TGTGCCAGCAGTACTAGCGGGAGATACGGCACAGATACGCAGTATTTT.

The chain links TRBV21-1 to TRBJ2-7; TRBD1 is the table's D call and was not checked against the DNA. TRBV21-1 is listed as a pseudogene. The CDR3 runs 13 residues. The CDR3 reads CATDLGQNYEQYF. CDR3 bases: TGTGCCACCGACCTCGGACAGAACTACGAGCAGTACTTC.

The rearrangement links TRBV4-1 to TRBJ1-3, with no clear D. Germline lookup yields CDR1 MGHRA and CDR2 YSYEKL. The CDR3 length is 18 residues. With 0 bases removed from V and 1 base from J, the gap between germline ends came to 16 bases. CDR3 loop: CASSQETLRGRSGNTIYF. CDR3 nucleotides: TGCGCCAGCAGCCAAGAGACCCTCCGAGGCCGATCTGGAAACACCATATATTTT.

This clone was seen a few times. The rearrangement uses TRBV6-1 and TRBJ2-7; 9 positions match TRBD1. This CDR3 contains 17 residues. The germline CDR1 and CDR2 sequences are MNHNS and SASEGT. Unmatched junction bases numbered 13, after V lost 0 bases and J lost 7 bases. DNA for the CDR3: TGTGCCAGCAGTGAAGCACGGATCCGGGACAGGGAATATGAGCAGTACTTC. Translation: CASSEARIRDREYEQYF.

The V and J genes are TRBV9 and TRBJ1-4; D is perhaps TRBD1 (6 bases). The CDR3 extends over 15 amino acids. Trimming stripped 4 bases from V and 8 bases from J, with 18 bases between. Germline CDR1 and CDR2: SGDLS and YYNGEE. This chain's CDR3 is CASSRGGPTGEKLFF. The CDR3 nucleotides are TGTGCCAGCAGCCGGGGGGGACCTACAGGGGAAAAACTGTTTTTT.

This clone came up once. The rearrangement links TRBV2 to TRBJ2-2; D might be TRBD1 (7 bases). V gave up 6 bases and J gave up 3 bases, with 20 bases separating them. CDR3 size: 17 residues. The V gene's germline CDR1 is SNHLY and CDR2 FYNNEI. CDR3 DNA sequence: TGTGCCAGCAGGCCAGGGCTAACAGGGGAGGACACCGGGGAGCTGTTTTTT. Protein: CASRPGLTGEDTGELFF.

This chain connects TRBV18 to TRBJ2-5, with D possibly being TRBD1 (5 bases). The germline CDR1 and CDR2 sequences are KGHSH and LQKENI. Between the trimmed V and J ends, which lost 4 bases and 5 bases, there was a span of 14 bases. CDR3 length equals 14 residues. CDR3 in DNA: TGTGCCAGCTCACGAGGACATGGCACGGAGACCCAGTACTTC. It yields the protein CASSRGHGTETQYF.

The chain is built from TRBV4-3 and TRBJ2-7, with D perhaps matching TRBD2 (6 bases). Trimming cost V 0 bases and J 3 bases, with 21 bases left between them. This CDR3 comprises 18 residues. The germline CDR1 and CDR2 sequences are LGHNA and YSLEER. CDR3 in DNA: TGCGCCAGCAGCCAAGATGCCCCTGGGAGGCGGAGCCTCTACGAGCAGTACTTC. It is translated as CASSQDAPGRRSLYEQYF.

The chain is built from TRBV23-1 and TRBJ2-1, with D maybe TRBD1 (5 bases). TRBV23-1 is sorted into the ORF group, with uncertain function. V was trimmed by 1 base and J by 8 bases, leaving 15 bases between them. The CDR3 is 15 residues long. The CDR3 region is CASSQFYPRVHEQFF. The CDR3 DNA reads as TGCGCCAGCAGTCAATTTTATCCCAGGGTACATGAGCAGTTCTTC.